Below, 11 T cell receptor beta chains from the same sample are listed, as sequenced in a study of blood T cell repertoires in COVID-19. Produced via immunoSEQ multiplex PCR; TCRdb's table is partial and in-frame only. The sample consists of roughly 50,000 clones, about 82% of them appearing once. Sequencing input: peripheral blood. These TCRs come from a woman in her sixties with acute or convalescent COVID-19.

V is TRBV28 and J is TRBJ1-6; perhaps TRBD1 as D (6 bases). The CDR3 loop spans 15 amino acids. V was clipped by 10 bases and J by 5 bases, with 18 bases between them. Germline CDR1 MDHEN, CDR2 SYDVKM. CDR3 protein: CATFRQAPNNSPLHF. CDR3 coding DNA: TGTGCCACTTTTCGACAGGCCCCCAATAATTCACCCCTCCACTTT. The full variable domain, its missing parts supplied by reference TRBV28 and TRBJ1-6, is DVKVTQSSRYLVKRTGEKVFLECVQDMDHENMFWYRQDPGLGLRLIYFSYDVKMKEKGDIPEGYSVSREKKERFSLILESASTNQTSMYLCATFRQAPNNSPLHFGNGTRLTVT.

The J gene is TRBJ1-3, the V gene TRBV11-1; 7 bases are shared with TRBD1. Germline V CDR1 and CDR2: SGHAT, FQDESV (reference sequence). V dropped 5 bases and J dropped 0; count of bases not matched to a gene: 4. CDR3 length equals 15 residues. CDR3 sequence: CASSPGQRSGNTIYF. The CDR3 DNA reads TGTGCCAGCAGCCCGGGACAGCGCTCTGGAAACACCATATATTTT.

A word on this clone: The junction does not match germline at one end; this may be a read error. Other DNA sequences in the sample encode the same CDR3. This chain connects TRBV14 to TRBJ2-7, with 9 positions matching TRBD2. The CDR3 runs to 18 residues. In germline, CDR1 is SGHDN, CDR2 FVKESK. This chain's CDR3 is CASSQKAPASGTTYEQYF. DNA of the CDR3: TGTGCCAGTAGCCAAAAAGCCCCGGCTAGCGGGACCACCTACGAGCAGTACTTC.

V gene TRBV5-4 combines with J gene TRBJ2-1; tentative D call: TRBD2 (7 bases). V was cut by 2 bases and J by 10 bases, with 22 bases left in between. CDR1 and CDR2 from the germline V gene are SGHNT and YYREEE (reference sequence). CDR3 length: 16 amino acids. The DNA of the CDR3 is TGTGCCAGCAGCTTTGGTCCCGGGGGGCAAGTTGAGGAGCAGTTCTTC. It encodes CASSFGPGGQVEEQFF.

The chain's CDR3 is CASSPSGQRTGELFF. In DNA form, the CDR3 reads TGTGCCAGCTCACCTTCGGGACAGAGGACCGGGGAGCTGTTTTTT. The chain employs TRBV18 and TRBJ2-2; TRBD1 matches 7 bases. This CDR3 comprises 15 residues. Germline values: CDR1 KGHSH, CDR2 LQKENI. V shed 3 bases, J shed 5 bases, and the junction held 6 bases outside the gene matches.

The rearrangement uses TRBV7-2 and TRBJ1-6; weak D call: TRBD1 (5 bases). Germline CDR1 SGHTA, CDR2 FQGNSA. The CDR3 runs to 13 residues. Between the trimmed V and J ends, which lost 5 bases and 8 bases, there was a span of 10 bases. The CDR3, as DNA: TGTGCCAGCAGCCCCGGGGGGGATTCACCCCTCCACTTT. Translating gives CASSPGGDSPLHF.

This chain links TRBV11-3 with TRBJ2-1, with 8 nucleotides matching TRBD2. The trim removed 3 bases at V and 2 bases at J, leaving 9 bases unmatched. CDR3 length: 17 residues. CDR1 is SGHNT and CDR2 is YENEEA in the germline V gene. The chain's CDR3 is CASSFSAGGGTYNEQFF. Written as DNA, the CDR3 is TGTGCCAGCAGCTTTTCGGCGGGGGGAGGGACCTACAATGAGCAGTTCTTC.

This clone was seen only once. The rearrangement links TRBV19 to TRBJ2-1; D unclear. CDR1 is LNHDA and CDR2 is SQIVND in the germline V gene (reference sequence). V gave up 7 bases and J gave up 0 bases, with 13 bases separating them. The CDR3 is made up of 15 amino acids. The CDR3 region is CASKRVASSYNEQFF. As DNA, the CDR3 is TGTGCCAGTAAACGCGTAGCTAGCTCCTACAATGAGCAGTTCTTC.

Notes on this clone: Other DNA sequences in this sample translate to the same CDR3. The CDR3 loop reads CASSEQGETYEQYF. CDR3 nucleotides: TGTGCCAGCAGTGAGCAGGGGGAGACCTACGAGCAGTACTTC. This chain joins TRBV2 and TRBJ2-7; 7 bases align to TRBD1. With 3 bases clipped from V and 2 bases from J, the junction kept 4 bases outside the gene matches. The germline V gene has CDR1 SNHLY and CDR2 FYNNEI. The CDR3 covers 14 residues. Using reference TRBV2 and TRBJ2-7 for the parts outside the CDR3, the full variable domain is EPEVTQTPSHQVTQMGQEVILRCVPISNHLYFYWYRQILGQKVEFLVSFYNNEISEKSEIFDDQFSVERPDGSNFTLKIRSTKLEDSAMYFCASSEQGETYEQYFGPGTRLTVT.

CDR3 sequence reads: CAISVGRTGAGSDTQYF. The CDR3 bases are TGTGCCATCAGTGTCGGCAGGACAGGGGCGGGATCAGATACGCAGTATTTT. This chain links TRBV10-3 with TRBJ2-3; TRBD1 agrees at 9 bases. The CDR3 spans 17 residues. Unmatched junction bases numbered 12, after V lost 4 bases and J lost 4 bases. Germline V gene sequence: CDR1 ENHRY, CDR2 SYGVKD.

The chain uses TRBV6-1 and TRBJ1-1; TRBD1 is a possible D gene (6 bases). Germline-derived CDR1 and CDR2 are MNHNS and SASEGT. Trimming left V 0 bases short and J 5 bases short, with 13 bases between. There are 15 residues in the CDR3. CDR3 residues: CASSEAGGAFTEAFF. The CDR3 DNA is TGTGCCAGCAGTGAAGCGGGGGGGGCATTTACTGAAGCTTTCTTT.